This T cell receptor beta chain was recovered during a study of PD-L1 blockade in urothelial cancer. Study-level information: Blood gave a median about 150,000 T cells.

Assay: immunoSEQ multiplex PCR; the TCRdb copy retains only in-frame clones and omits some. This repertoire shows some 51,000 clones, more than 75% found once; its top ten account for 2% to 3%. Time point denoted: peripheral blood 6 weeks after treatment start. V was pared by 3 bases and J by 4 bases, with 9 bases between. Germline values: CDR1 GTSNPN, CDR2 SVGIG (reference sequence). The CDR3 has 12 amino acids. This clone occurred a few times. The chain uses TRBV30 and TRBJ1-1; possibly TRBD1 for D (6 bases). The receptor comes from a man aged 55-75 years with urothelial cancer. Material: PBMCs, obtained around atezolizumab (anti-PD-L1) treatment. The CDR3 nucleotides read TGTGCCTGGAGATGGGGGCGCACTGAAGCTTTCTTT. Protein sequence: CAWRWGRTEAFF.